This T cell receptor (beta chain) is drawn from a study of cytomegalovirus exposure and HLA in healthy donors. Looking at the study overall: The same platform used for the approximately 670 first-cohort repertoires was also used for the 120 validation repertoires, as a later analysis reported.

Assay: immunoSEQ multiplex PCR; the TCRdb copy retains only in-frame clones and omits some. The sample records around 100,000 clones, around 85% being singletons. The donors belonged to the roughly 110-subject validation cohort, separate from the roughly 650-subject first cohort. Findings and caveats of the study: With high specificity and sensitivity, the classifier reportedly diagnosed cytomegalovirus status. Overall, approximately 150 TCR beta chains were annotated as cytomegalovirus-associated.

A note on this clone: The antigen is undetermined.

Sequenced: PBMCs. This TCR was recovered from a man aged 18 to 35 in good health and CMV-seropositive.

As DNA, the CDR3 is TGTGCCAGCAGTTACTTGCAGGGAAGTGAAAAACTGTTTTTT. The encoded protein is CASSYLQGSEKLFF. This rearrangement joins TRBV6-5 to TRBJ1-4; D perhaps matches TRBD1 (5 bases). Germline loops: CDR1 MNHEY, CDR2 SVGAGI. CDR3 length: 14 residues. The V end lost 1 base, the J end lost 7 bases, and 10 bases lay between the germline ends.